The sample holds many counts of the clone carrying this T cell receptor beta chain. Antigen specificity is unknown. This sample is drawn from a study of CD8 T cells in ankylosing spondylitis. Study results and limitations: Relatively rare in peripheral blood, disease-linked clones were also CD8+. Significant enrichment of disease-linked clones was reportedly seen in matched ankylosing spondylitis synovial fluid. Seemingly distinctive of ankylosing spondylitis blood was a TCR beta motif formed by eight highly homologous variants.

Germline V gene sequence: CDR1 DFQATT, CDR2 SNEGSKA (reference sequence). V lost 0 bases to trimming and J lost 0 bases; unmatched junction nucleotides: 16. The CDR3 runs 22 residues. By quantitative 5'-RACE with molecular barcodes, the TCR beta libraries were made. TCRdb processed the 5' RACE reads anew with MiXCR; each CDR3 protein has one entry. The sample lists about 160,000 distinct CDR3 sequences; about 17% were seen once. The TCR was taken from a male donor with ankylosing spondylitis or in good health (not recorded which). This chain uses TRBV20-1 with TRBJ2-4; 14 bases are shared with TRBD2. Sequencing used blood, either unsorted or a sorted T cell fraction (not recorded which). For the CDR3, the DNA is TGCAGTGCTAGAGATCTAGAAGGTAGACTAGCGGGAGGGCCCCTAGCCAAAAACATTCAGTACTTC. Its protein product is CSARDLEGRLAGGPLAKNIQYF.